This paragraph reports one TCR beta chain. The data derive from a study of blood T cell repertoires in COVID-19. Study information: Sites across the United States, Italy and Spain contributed samples from acute and convalescent COVID-19.

Produced via immunoSEQ multiplex PCR; TCRdb's table is partial and in-frame only. The sample has 200,000 or so clones, about nine tenths seen once. The ends lost 2 bases at V and 6 bases at J; junction bases unmatched: 7. Germline CDR1 is KGHSH and CDR2 is LQKENI. The CDR3 extends over 16 amino acids. The sample consisted of peripheral blood. The TCR was taken from a man aged 65 to 85 with active or convalescent COVID-19. The rearrangement joins TRBV18 to TRBJ2-1, with TRBD1 matching over 10 bases. The CDR3 loop reads CASSPRTGGLFNEQFF. DNA for the CDR3: TGTGCCAGCTCACCAAGGACAGGGGGGCTTTTCAATGAGCAGTTCTTC.